One and the same sample provided the 7 T cell receptor beta chains below, sequenced in a study of T cell responses to AZD1222 COVID-19 vaccine (dated by TCRdb to the early 2020s). Libraries came from the immunoSEQ multiplex PCR assay. In TCRdb, the immuneACCESS table is reduced to in-frame sequences with V and J assigned. These tables do not hold every clone; where another copy was compared, an unresolved V gene accounts for under half, and the others remain unexplained. Present in this sample are about 150,000 clones, approximately 78% of which were seen just once. Less than 5% of the sample is in the top ten clones. The time point label, as the study defines it: baseline before first vaccination. The label giving this sample's treatment or condition can be read as: meningococcal conjugate vaccine given as trial control. This material consisted of peripheral blood, taken on day 0 of MenACWY control vaccination. The receptors were sampled from an adult in good health.

The rearrangement uses TRBV29-1 and TRBJ2-2, with D uncertain. The germline CDR1 and CDR2 sequences are SQVTM and ANQGSEA. V gave up 5 bases and J gave up 2 bases, with 15 bases separating them. CDR3 length equals 15 residues. CDR3 protein: CSVLGPDFNTGELFF. CDR3 nucleotide sequence: TGCAGCGTTCTCGGGCCCGACTTCAACACCGGGGAGCTGTTTTTT.

CDR3 bases: TGTGCCAGCAGTGTGACGGGCTACGAGCAGTACTTC. Translation: CASSVTGYEQYF. The J gene is TRBJ2-7, the V gene TRBV2; no reliable D call. V gave up 4 bases and J gave up 3 bases, with 7 bases separating them. Germline V lookup: CDR1 SNHLY, CDR2 FYNNEI. This CDR3 has 12 amino acids.

This clone has more than one count but fewer than ten. This rearrangement joins TRBV10-3 to TRBJ1-1; D is uncertain. The V and J ends lost 1 base and 1 base respectively, with 4 bases between them. CDR3 length: 13 residues. Germline V CDR1 and CDR2: ENHRY, SYGVKD. The CDR3: CAISEWENTEAFF. The CDR3 DNA is TGTGCCATCAGTGAGTGGGAGAACACTGAAGCTTTCTTT.

This rearrangement joins TRBV29-1 to TRBJ1-2; D remains unclear. The CDR3 runs 12 residues. Trimming stripped 3 bases from V and 1 base from J, with 6 bases between. Germline CDR1 and CDR2: SQVTM and ANQGSEA. CDR3: CSVDRFNYGYTF. Written as DNA, the CDR3 is TGCAGCGTTGACCGGTTTAACTATGGCTACACCTTC.

The chain recombines TRBV6-5 with TRBJ2-7; D is ambiguous. Germline V gives CDR1 MNHEY, CDR2 SVGAGI. This CDR3 region has 15 residues. The germline V and J ends were trimmed by 6 bases and 3 bases, with 18 bases remaining between them. This CDR3 is CASRLLPDSSYEQYF. As DNA, the CDR3 is TGTGCCAGCAGACTCCTGCCCGATTCAAGCTACGAGCAGTACTTC.

The V and J genes are TRBV5-4 and TRBJ1-4; 11 bases fit TRBD1. Looked up from germline, CDR1 is SGHNT and CDR2 is YYREEE (reference sequence). The CDR3 contains 14 residues. The trim removed 3 bases at V and 7 bases at J, leaving 2 bases unmatched. CDR3 nucleotide sequence: TGTGCCAGCAGCTCCGGGACAGGGGGTGAAAAACTGTTTTTT. It is translated as CASSSGTGGEKLFF.

This rearrangement joins TRBV18 to TRBJ1-2; TRBD1 is a possible D gene (5 bases). This CDR3 region has 16 residues. The V gene's germline CDR1 is KGHSH and CDR2 LQKENI. The V gene lost 1 base and the J gene lost 3 bases, with 15 bases spanning the gap. CDR3 in DNA: TGTGCCAGCTCACCACGGACGGGGGGTAACGACTATGGCTACACCTTC. Encoded protein: CASSPRTGGNDYGYTF. The full variable domain, in which reference TRBV18 and TRBJ1-2 provide the parts outside the CDR3, is NAGVMQNPRHLVRRRGQEARLRCSPMKGHSHVYWYRQLPEEGLKFMVYLQKENIIDESGMPKERFSAEFPKEGPSILRIQQVVRGDSAAYFCASSPRTGGNDYGYTFGSGTRLTVV.